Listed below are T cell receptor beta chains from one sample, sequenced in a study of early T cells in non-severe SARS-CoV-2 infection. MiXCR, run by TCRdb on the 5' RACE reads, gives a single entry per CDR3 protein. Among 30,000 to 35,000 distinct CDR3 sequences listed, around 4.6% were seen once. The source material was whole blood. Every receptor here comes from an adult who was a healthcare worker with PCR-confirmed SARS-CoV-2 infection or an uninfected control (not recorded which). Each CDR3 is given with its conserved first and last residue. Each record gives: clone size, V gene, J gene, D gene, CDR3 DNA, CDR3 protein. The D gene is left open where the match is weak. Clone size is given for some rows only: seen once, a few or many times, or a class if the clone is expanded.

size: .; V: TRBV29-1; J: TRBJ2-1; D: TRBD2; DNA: TGCAGCGTTGAAGGAGCTAGCGGGGGGAATGAGCAGTTCTTC; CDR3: CSVEGASGGNEQFF
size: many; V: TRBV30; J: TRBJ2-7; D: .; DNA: TGTGCCTGGACGGACCGGACAGTATCACTCTACGAGCAGTACTTC; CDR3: CAWTDRTVSLYEQYF
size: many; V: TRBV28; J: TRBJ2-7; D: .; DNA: TGTGCCAGCAGGCCACCCAACTCCTACGAGCAGTACTTC; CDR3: CASRPPNSYEQYF
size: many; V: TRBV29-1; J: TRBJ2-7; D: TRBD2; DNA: TGCAGCGTTGAAGATCTAACGGGGGGATCGTGGGAGCAGTACTTC; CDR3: CSVEDLTGGSWEQYF
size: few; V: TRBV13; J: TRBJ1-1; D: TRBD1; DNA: TGTGCCAGCAGCTACACCGGGACAGGGGACACTGAAGCTTTCTTT; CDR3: CASSYTGTGDTEAFF
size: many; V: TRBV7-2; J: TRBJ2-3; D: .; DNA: TGTGCCAGCAGCCGAGAGGGAGCGCCGGGAGATACGCAGTATTTT; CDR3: CASSREGAPGDTQYF
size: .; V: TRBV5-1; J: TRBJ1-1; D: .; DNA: TGCGCCAGCAGCTTGGACGGCGCCCCCAGTGAAGCTTTCTTT; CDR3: CASSLDGAPSEAFF
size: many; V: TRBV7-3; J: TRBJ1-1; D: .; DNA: TGTGCCAGCAGCTTAAATAGGATGGTGAACACTGAAGCTTTCTTT; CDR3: CASSLNRMVNTEAFF
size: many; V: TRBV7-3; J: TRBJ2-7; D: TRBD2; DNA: TGTGCCAGCAGCTTACGCGGGGGGCTTCCCTACGAGCAGTACTTC; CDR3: CASSLRGGLPYEQYF
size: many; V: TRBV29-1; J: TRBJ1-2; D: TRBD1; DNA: TGCAGCGTTGAAGCCCGGACAGGGGGCGCGGATGGCTACACCTTC; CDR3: CSVEARTGGADGYTF
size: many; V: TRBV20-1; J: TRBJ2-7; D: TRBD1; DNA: TGCAGTGCTAAAGGGACAGCTTCCTACGAGCAGTACTTC; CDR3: CSAKGTASYEQYF
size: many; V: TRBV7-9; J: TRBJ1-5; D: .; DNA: TGTGCCAGCAGCCACGGGGGGGGCAATCAGCCCCAGCAGTTTTTT; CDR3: CASSHGGGNQPQQFF